These 30 T cell receptor beta chains originate from one sample sequenced in a study of cytotoxic CD8 clonotypes in ibrutinib-treated CLL. Data came from immunoSEQ multiplex PCR; TCRdb stores just in-frame clones and leaves some out. The data show over 120,000 clones, 76% seen once. This sample comprised PBMCs, obtained after 24 months of ibrutinib treatment. The source is a human donor with chronic lymphocytic leukemia.

The chain couples TRBV29-1 to TRBJ1-5; D possibly corresponds to TRBD1 (5 bases). The CDR3 spans 14 residues. The ends were cut back, 4 bases at V and 7 bases at J, with 17 bases in the middle. Germline values: CDR1 SQVTM, CDR2 ANQGSEA. In DNA, the CDR3 is TGCAGCGTTGTGGTTGGGGGGGTAGGGCAGCCCCAGCATTTT. Protein sequence: CSVVVGGVGQPQHF.

This clone was recorded many times. The chain joins TRBV19 to TRBJ1-1; a weak D match, TRBD1 (5 bases). The CDR3 is 13 residues long. V was cut by 9 bases and J by 5 bases, with 16 bases left in between. Germline loops: CDR1 LNHDA, CDR2 SQIVND (reference sequence). The CDR3: CASNLRGGTEAFF. CDR3 DNA sequence: TGTGCCAGCAACCTGCGCGGGGGGACTGAAGCTTTCTTT.

The chain recombines TRBV5-8 with TRBJ1-5, with 9 bases that match TRBD1. CDR1 and CDR2 (germline): SGHTS, YDEGEE. The CDR3 runs 15 residues. V was clipped by 0 bases and J by 3 bases; unmatched bases: 1. The CDR3 here is CASSLGTGDNQPQHF. CDR3 nucleotides: TGTGCCAGCAGCTTGGGGACAGGGGACAATCAGCCCCAGCATTTT.

The V gene is TRBV28, the J gene TRBJ2-1; D possibly corresponds to TRBD2 (6 bases). The V gene's germline CDR1 is MDHEN and CDR2 SYDVKM. V lost 5 bases, J lost 0 bases, and 8 bases lay in between. The CDR3 has 14 residues. The CDR3 spells CASSAGSSYNEQFF. As DNA, the CDR3 is TGTGCCAGCAGTGCCGGGAGCTCCTACAATGAGCAGTTCTTC. The full variable domain, in which reference TRBV28 and TRBJ2-1 provide the parts outside the CDR3, is DVKVTQSSRYLVKRTGEKVFLECVQDMDHENMFWYRQDPGLGLRLIYFSYDVKMKEKGDIPEGYSVSREKKERFSLILESASTNQTSMYLCASSAGSSYNEQFFGPGTRLTVL.

This clone has only one observation. The chain links TRBV4-2 to TRBJ2-7; perhaps D is TRBD1 or TRBD2 (5 bases each). With 3 bases removed from V and 6 bases from J, the gap between germline ends came to 18 bases. CDR3 size: 15 residues. The germline V gene has CDR1 LGHNA and CDR2 YNFKEQ. CDR3 protein: CASSQRDRTQGEQYF. CDR3 nucleotides: TGTGCCAGCAGCCAGAGGGACCGGACTCAAGGCGAGCAGTACTTC.

This chain links TRBV5-1 with TRBJ2-5; D gene unclear. Germline V gene sequence: CDR1 SGHRS, CDR2 YFSETQ. The germline V and J ends were trimmed by 0 bases and 5 bases, with 11 bases remaining between them. CDR3 size: 14 residues. CDR3 sequence reads: CASSLGATLETQYF. The CDR3 coding sequence is TGCGCCAGCAGCTTGGGGGCTACCCTGGAGACCCAGTACTTC.

As DNA, the CDR3 is TGTGCCAGCAGACTAAGCCGGGGGGGCGGGTACGAGCAGTACTTC. Amino acids: CASRLSRGGGYEQYF. The chain joins TRBV6-5 to TRBJ2-7, with 8 bases fitting TRBD2. Germline V gene sequence: CDR1 MNHEY, CDR2 SVGAGI. With V trimmed by 6 bases and J by 4 bases, 11 bases remained unmatched. The CDR3 sequence is 15 residues long.

This chain joins TRBV28 and TRBJ2-7; 10 bases are shared with TRBD1. Germline values: CDR1 MDHEN, CDR2 SYDVKM. The V segment lost 6 bases and the J segment 4 bases; nucleotides outside the gene matches: 12. This CDR3 region has 16 residues. The CDR3 DNA sequence: TGTGCCAGCAGCCAGGGGGGTGGGACAGGGGCGTACGAGCAGTACTTC. It encodes CASSQGGGTGAYEQYF.

This chain connects TRBV29-1 to TRBJ1-1; 10 bases match TRBD1. From germline, CDR1 is SQVTM and CDR2 ANQGSEA. V dropped 6 bases and J dropped 4; count of bases not matched to a gene: 17. The CDR3 is 17 residues long. CDR3: CSVAGTGAHGSGTEAFF. DNA of the CDR3: TGCAGCGTCGCCGGGACAGGGGCGCACGGTAGCGGCACTGAAGCTTTCTTT. The full variable domain, its missing parts supplied by reference TRBV29-1 and TRBJ1-1, is SAVISQKPSRDICQRGTSLTIQCQVDSQVTMMFWYRQQPGQSLTLIATANQGSEATYESGFVIDKFPISRPNLTFSTLTVSNMSPEDSSIYLCSVAGTGAHGSGTEAFFGQGTRLTVV.

This sequence joins TRBV29-1 and TRBJ1-1, with TRBD1 identical over 7 bases. Germline lookup yields CDR1 SQVTM and CDR2 ANQGSEA. The CDR3 loop spans 15 amino acids. Germline trimming cut 1 base from V and 4 bases from J; bases unmatched to any gene: 9. The CDR3 here is CSVEGGQLWGTEAFF. The CDR3 coding sequence is TGCAGCGTTGAAGGGGGACAGCTCTGGGGCACTGAAGCTTTCTTT.

This chain links TRBV5-6 with TRBJ2-1; 8 nucleotides line up with TRBD2. This CDR3 region has 16 residues. V dropped 4 bases and J dropped 5; count of bases not matched to a gene: 11. The germline V gene encodes CDR1 SGHDT and CDR2 YYEEEE. The CDR3 loop is CASSLGRSGGHNEQFF. CDR3 DNA sequence: TGTGCCAGCAGCCTGGGCCGGAGCGGGGGACACAATGAGCAGTTCTTC.

The chain employs TRBV9 and TRBJ1-1, with D unclear. The germline V gene has CDR1 SGDLS and CDR2 YYNGEE. The CDR3 is made up of 13 amino acids. Trimming took off 0 bases at V and 8 bases at J, with 11 bases between the two ends. For the CDR3, the DNA is TGTGCCAGCAGCGTAGCTCCCACGGGGGAAGCTTTCTTT. Encoded protein: CASSVAPTGEAFF.

The chain couples TRBV7-3 to TRBJ2-3, with unresolved D. Germline-derived CDR1 and CDR2 are SGHTA and FQGTGA. This CDR3 has 13 residues. V was pared by 0 bases and J by 8 bases, with 9 bases between. CDR3 protein: CASSLTPGGTQYF. Here the CDR3 DNA reads TGTGCCAGCAGCTTAACCCCCGGTGGTACGCAGTATTTT.

The sample holds many counts of this clone. V gene TRBV11-3 combines with J gene TRBJ1-1; weak D call: TRBD1 (6 bases). CDR1 is SGHNT, CDR2 YENEEA, per germline. Trimming took off 4 bases at V and 6 bases at J, with 9 bases between the two ends. This CDR3 has 12 residues. The CDR3 reads CASSYGQPEAFF. The CDR3 region has the DNA TGTGCCAGCAGCTACGGACAGCCTGAAGCTTTCTTT.

The chain joins TRBV6-5 to TRBJ1-1; 10 bases map to TRBD1. The CDR3 extends over 14 amino acids. V dropped 6 bases and J dropped 5; count of bases not matched to a gene: 6. Germline values: CDR1 MNHEY, CDR2 SVGAGI. Here the CDR3 reads CASRPGQGRTEAFF. Here the CDR3 DNA reads TGTGCCAGCAGGCCGGGACAGGGGAGGACTGAAGCTTTCTTT.

This chain links TRBV30 with TRBJ1-3; TRBD1 might be the D (5 bases). Germline V gene data show CDR1 as GTSNPN and CDR2 as SVGIG (reference sequence). The CDR3 spans 13 residues. The germline V and J ends were trimmed by 3 bases and 2 bases, with 8 bases remaining between them. The chain's CDR3 is CAWRGVPGNTIYF. In DNA, the CDR3 is TGTGCCTGGAGGGGGGTACCTGGAAACACCATATATTTT. The full variable domain, completed using reference TRBV30 and TRBJ1-3, is SQTIHQWPATLVQPVGSPLSLECTVEGTSNPNLYWYRQAAGRGLQLLFYSVGIGQISSEVPQNLSASRPQDRQFILSSKKLLLSDSGFYLCAWRGVPGNTIYFGEGSWLTVV.

CDR3 in DNA: TGTGCCAGCAGCCCGGGGCCCTGGAGTTATGGCTACACCTTC. This gives the protein CASSPGPWSYGYTF. V gene TRBV7-3 combines with J gene TRBJ1-2, with D perhaps matching TRBD1 (5 bases). There are 14 residues in the CDR3. In germline, CDR1 is SGHTA, CDR2 FQGTGA. V lost 5 bases and J 5 bases, leaving 15 bases between the germline ends.

This clone was counted between two and nine times. The chain has TRBV4-2 and TRBJ2-5; 10 nucleotides line up with TRBD2. Trimming took 2 bases from V and 5 from J; bases not matched to a gene: 11. This CDR3 region has 17 residues. In germline, CDR1 is LGHNA, CDR2 YNFKEQ. In nucleotides, the CDR3 is TGTGCCAGCAGCCAACGGGTAGCGGGGGGCCGGAGGGAGACCCAGTACTTC. It yields the protein CASSQRVAGGRRETQYF.

This clone was seen more than once but under ten times. This chain connects TRBV7-2 to TRBJ1-6, with unresolved D. This CDR3 is built from 15 residues. Germline values: CDR1 SGHTA, CDR2 FQGNSA. Between the trimmed V and J ends, which lost 1 base and 4 bases, there was a span of 8 bases. The CDR3 loop reads CASSLGTPYNSPLHF. The DNA for the CDR3 is TGTGCCAGCAGCTTAGGCACCCCTTATAATTCACCCCTCCACTTT.

The chain links TRBV5-1 to TRBJ2-7; D gene ambiguous. Trimming removed 4 bases at V and 3 bases at J, with 8 bases between. The CDR3 is 12 amino acids. From germline, CDR1 is SGHRS and CDR2 YFSETQ. This chain's CDR3 is CASSPWGYEQYF. As DNA, the CDR3 is TGCGCCAGCAGCCCGTGGGGCTACGAGCAGTACTTC.

This clone has more than one count but fewer than ten. The chain employs TRBV6-5 and TRBJ1-5, with unresolved D. The CDR3 is 12 amino acids. The V end lost 4 bases, the J end lost 4 bases, and 5 bases lay between the germline ends. Germline CDR1 reads MNHEY; CDR2 reads SVGAGI. CDR3 in DNA: TGTGCCAGCAGTTCCTTAAATCAGCCCCAGCATTTT. This translates into CASSSLNQPQHF.

This sequence joins TRBV4-3 and TRBJ1-1; 7 nucleotides agree with TRBD1. V lost 0 bases, J lost 4 bases, and 8 bases stayed unmatched. This CDR3 has 16 residues. Germline lookup yields CDR1 LGHNA and CDR2 YSLEER. The CDR3 loop is CASSQDWDSGGTEAFF. CDR3 coding DNA: TGCGCCAGCAGCCAAGATTGGGACAGTGGTGGCACTGAAGCTTTCTTT.

V is TRBV7-3 and J is TRBJ1-1; TRBD1 matches at 7 bases. This CDR3 comprises 16 residues. Germline V gives CDR1 SGHTA, CDR2 FQGTGA. The J segment lost 0 bases and the V segment lost 5 bases, leaving 9 bases of the junction unmatched. The CDR3 nucleotides are TGTGCCAGCAGCCCCCAGGGGGTGGGGATGAACACTGAAGCTTTCTTT. This encodes CASSPQGVGMNTEAFF.

There are a few counts of this clone. The chain is built from TRBV4-2 and TRBJ2-3; no reliable D call. This CDR3 has 15 residues. Germline V gives CDR1 LGHNA, CDR2 YNFKEQ. V dropped 1 base and J dropped 4 bases, with 12 bases sitting between them. Here the CDR3 reads CASSQGLGDADTQYF. As DNA, the CDR3 is TGTGCCAGCAGCCAAGGGCTAGGTGATGCAGATACGCAGTATTTT.

CDR3 nucleotide sequence: TGTGCCAGCGTGTACAGCTCTGGAAACACCATATATTTT. It translates to CASVYSSGNTIYF. This chain links TRBV6-1 with TRBJ1-3, with D unresolved. The length of the CDR3 is 13 residues. V lost 8 bases, J lost 0 bases, and 8 bases lay in between. Germline CDR1 MNHNS, CDR2 SASEGT.

The chain combines TRBV18 with TRBJ1-1; TRBD1 aligns across 8 bases. This CDR3 spans 12 amino acids. Germline CDR1 KGHSH, CDR2 LQKENI. V dropped 3 bases and J dropped 10; count of bases not matched to a gene: 4. CDR3: CASSPAGQGAFF. The CDR3 region has the DNA TGTGCCAGCTCACCGGCCGGACAGGGAGCTTTCTTT.

This chain joins TRBV6-5 and TRBJ2-1, with D possibly matching TRBD2 (5 bases). The germline V gene has CDR1 MNHEY and CDR2 SVGAGI. The CDR3 is made up of 14 amino acids. Trimming removed 7 bases at V and 1 base at J, with 11 bases between. CDR3 nucleotide sequence: TGTGCCAGCACCCGAAGGGAGTCCTACAATGAGCAGTTCTTC. Its protein is CASTRRESYNEQFF.

This chain joins TRBV6-5 and TRBJ2-7, with 12 nucleotides matching TRBD2. The CDR3 contains 14 residues. The J segment lost 6 bases and the V segment lost 10 bases, leaving 10 bases of the junction unmatched. In germline, CDR1 is MNHEY, CDR2 SVGAGI. The CDR3 DNA follows: TGTGCCACACAGCCGGGACTAGCGGGTAGCGAGCAGTACTTC. It specifies CATQPGLAGSEQYF.

This clone was picked up a small number of times. V usage is TRBV25-1 and J usage is TRBJ2-1; 8 positions agree with TRBD1. This CDR3 is built from 15 residues. Per the germline V gene, CDR1 is MGHDK and CDR2 is SYGVNS. With V trimmed by 1 base and J by 7 bases, 6 bases remained unmatched. The CDR3 spells CASSESGRGRNEQFF. CDR3 bases: TGTGCCAGCAGTGAATCAGGCAGGGGGCGAAATGAGCAGTTCTTC.

The CDR3 spells CASKEGGKRAQYF. CDR3 coding DNA: TGTGCCAGCAAGGAGGGGGGGAAGAGGGCCCAGTACTTC. The V call is TRBV6-1, the J call TRBJ2-5, with D maybe TRBD2 (7 bases). Germline V CDR1 and CDR2: MNHNS, SASEGT. V was cut by 7 bases and J by 9 bases, with 18 bases left in between. The CDR3 has 13 amino acids.